This TCR beta chain came from a study of blood T cell repertoires in COVID-19. The J segment lost 4 bases and the V segment lost 6 bases, leaving 6 bases of the junction unmatched. The CDR3 has 13 amino acids. The germline V gene has CDR1 MDHEN and CDR2 SYDVKM. Here immunoSEQ multiplex PCR was the method, and the copy in TCRdb shows in-frame clones only, minus some. The table has approximately 74,000 clones, more than 85% seen once. The sequencing sample was made of peripheral blood. The receptor comes from a woman aged 60 to 75 with active COVID-19. The chain is built from TRBV28 and TRBJ2-7; 7 bases match TRBD2. The CDR3 bases are TGTGCCAGCAGACGGGGCGGGAGTTACGAGCAGTACTTC. It specifies CASRRGGSYEQYF. The full variable domain, completed using reference TRBV28 and TRBJ2-7, is DVKVTQSSRYLVKRTGEKVFLECVQDMDHENMFWYRQDPGLGLRLIYFSYDVKMKEKGDIPEGYSVSREKKERFSLILESASTNQTSMYLCASRRGGSYEQYFGPGTRLTVT.